This T cell receptor (beta chain) was obtained from a study of immune evolution from preneoplasia to lung adenocarcinoma. Study-wide points: From normal lung to invasive adenocarcinoma, top clone frequencies appeared to decrease.

Patient tissue came from resections in Japan or China, 2014–2017. The V gene's germline CDR1 is SGHVS and CDR2 FQNEAQ. Trimming shortened V by 1 base and J by 5 bases, and 6 bases separated the two germline ends. The CDR3 consists of 12 residues. Concerning this clone: Its matching antigen is unknown.

Profiling relied on immunoSEQ multiplex PCR, and the TCRdb table lists in-frame clones only, not all of them. The sample yields approximately 12,000 clones, roughly 90% seen once. The source of this sequence is a person between 65 and 80 years old with invasive lung adenocarcinoma. The chain couples TRBV7-8 to TRBJ2-7; TRBD2 might be the D (5 bases). Sequenced: FFPE invasive lung adenocarcinoma tissue. This CDR3 is CASSLGSDEQYF. The CDR3, as DNA: TGTGCCAGCAGCTTAGGTAGCGACGAGCAGTACTTC.